The clone carrying this TCR beta chain was seen only a few times. This entry is derived from a study of cytomegalovirus exposure and HLA in healthy donors. Primers: 60 Vbeta forward and 13 Jbeta reverse. Sequencing was performed with immunoSEQ multiplex PCR; in TCRdb, only in-frame clones are kept and a portion is missing. The sample carries around 14,000 clones, about 60% recorded once. The V and J ends lost 4 bases and 6 bases respectively, with 7 bases between them. The CDR3 is 11 residues long. Germline CDR1 and CDR2: SGHTS and YDEGEE. Sequenced: PBMCs. The receptor comes from a woman aged 45 to 65 in good health and CMV-seropositive. This rearrangement joins TRBV5-8 to TRBJ1-2; D remains unclear. The CDR3 DNA follows: TGTGCCAGCAGCCCCGGGAATGGCTACACCTTC. Protein product: CASSPGNGYTF.